The sequence of this T cell receptor beta chain was determined in a study of OX40 agonist ivuxolimab in advanced cancers. Study details: Treatment received earlier with anti-PD-1, anti-PD-L1 or anti-CTLA-4 agents was allowed, and 40% had some. Study-wide results and caveats: Expanded clones were, on average, more numerous in CD8+ T cells than in CD4+.

Germline V gene sequence: CDR1 SGHRS, CDR2 YFSETQ. The ends were cut back, 0 bases at V and 6 bases at J, with 9 bases in the middle. The CDR3 has 14 amino acids. Repertoires were generated with immunoSEQ multiplex PCR, while TCRdb's copy carries only in-frame clones and drops some. Of about 77,000 clones listed, around 90% were seen once; the top ten hold roughly 4.9%. About this clone itself: The antigen remains unidentified.

This sample comprised CD4+ or CD8+ T cells sorted from blood, obtained in a trial of the OX40 agonist ivuxolimab. This chain joins TRBV5-1 and TRBJ2-2; D possibly uses TRBD1 or TRBD2 (6 bases each). The TCR originated in an adult with an advanced solid tumor such as melanoma, head and neck, liver or kidney cancer. The CDR3 here is CASSLAGGPGELFF. CDR3 sequence (DNA): TGCGCCAGCAGCTTGGCCGGGGGCCCCGGGGAGCTGTTTTTT.